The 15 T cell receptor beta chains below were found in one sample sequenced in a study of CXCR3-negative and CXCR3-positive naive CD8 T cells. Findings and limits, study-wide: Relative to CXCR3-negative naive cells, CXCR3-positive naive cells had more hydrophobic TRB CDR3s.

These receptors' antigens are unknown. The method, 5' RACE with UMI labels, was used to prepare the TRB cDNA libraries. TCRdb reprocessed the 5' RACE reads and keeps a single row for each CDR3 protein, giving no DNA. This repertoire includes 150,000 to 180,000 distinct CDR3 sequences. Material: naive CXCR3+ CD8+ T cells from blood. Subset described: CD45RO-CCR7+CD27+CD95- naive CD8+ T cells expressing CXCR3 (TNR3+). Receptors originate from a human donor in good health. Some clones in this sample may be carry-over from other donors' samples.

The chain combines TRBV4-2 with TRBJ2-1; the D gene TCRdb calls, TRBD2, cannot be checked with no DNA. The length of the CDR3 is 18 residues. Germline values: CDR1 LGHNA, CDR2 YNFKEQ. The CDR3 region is CASSPFEGLAGVYNEQFF.

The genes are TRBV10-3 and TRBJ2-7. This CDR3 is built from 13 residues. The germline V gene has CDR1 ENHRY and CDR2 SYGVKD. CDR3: CAISETVQHEQYF.

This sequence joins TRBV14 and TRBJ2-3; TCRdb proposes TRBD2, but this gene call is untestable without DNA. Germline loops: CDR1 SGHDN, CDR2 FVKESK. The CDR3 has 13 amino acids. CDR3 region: CASSHDRGDTQYF.

This CDR3 is CASSLRQTYNEQFF. The chain carries TRBV27 and TRBJ2-1. The CDR3 covers 14 residues. Germline V gives CDR1 MNHEY, CDR2 SMNVEV (reference sequence).

The CDR3 region is CASSLLSLAGGPGETQYF. The chain couples TRBV7-2 to TRBJ2-5; TCRdb picks TRBD2, but there is no DNA to check that call. The CDR3 length is 18 residues. Germline CDR1 SGHTA, CDR2 FQGNSA.

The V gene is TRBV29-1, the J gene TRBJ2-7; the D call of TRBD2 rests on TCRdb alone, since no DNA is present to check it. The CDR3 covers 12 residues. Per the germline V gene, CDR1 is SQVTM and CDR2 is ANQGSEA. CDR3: CSVLDGSYEQYF.

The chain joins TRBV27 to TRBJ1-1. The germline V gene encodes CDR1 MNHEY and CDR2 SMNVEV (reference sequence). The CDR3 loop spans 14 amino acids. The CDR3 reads CASTHLRGDTEAFF.

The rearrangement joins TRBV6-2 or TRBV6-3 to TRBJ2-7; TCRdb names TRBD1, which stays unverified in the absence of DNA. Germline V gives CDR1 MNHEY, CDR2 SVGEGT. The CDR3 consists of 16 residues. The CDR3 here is CASSLGGMGRIDEQYF.

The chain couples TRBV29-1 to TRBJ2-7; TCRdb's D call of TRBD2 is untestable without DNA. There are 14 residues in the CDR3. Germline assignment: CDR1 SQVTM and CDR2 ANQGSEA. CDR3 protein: CSVDSPLPSYEQYF.

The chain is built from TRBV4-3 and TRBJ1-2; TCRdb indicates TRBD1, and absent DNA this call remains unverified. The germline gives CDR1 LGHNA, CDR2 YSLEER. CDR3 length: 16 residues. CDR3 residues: CASSQDGVGAPYGYTF.

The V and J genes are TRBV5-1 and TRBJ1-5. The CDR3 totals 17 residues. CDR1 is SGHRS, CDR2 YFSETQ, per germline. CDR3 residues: CASSFVPLAERNQPQHF.

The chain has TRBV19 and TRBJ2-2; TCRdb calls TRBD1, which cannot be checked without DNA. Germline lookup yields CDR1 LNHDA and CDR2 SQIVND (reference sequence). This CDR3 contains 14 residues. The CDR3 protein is CASSKVWGTGELFF.

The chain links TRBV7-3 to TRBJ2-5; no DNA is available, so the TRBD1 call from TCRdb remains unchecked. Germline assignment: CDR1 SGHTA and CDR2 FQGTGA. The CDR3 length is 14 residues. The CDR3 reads CASSSTGGQETQYF.

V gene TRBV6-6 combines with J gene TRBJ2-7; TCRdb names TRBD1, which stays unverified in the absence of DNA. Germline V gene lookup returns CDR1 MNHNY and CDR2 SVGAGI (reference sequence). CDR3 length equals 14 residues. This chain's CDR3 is CASSYVGQGSEQYF.

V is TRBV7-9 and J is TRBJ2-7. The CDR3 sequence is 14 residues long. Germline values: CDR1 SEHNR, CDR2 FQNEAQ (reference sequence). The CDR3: CASSFTDSSYEQYF.